A selection of T cell receptor beta chains follows, all from one sample in a study of CD8+ T cells in alopecia areata. Clones were sequenced by immunoSEQ multiplex PCR, and TCRdb holds only the in-frame ones, with some missing. There are about 200,000 clones in the sample; around three fifths occur only once, and approximately 1.4% lies in the top ten. The source material was CD4+ T cells sorted from blood, sampled at week 4, from a patient treated with tofacitinib. These receptors came from a human donor with alopecia areata. Both conserved end residues are part of each CDR3. D genes are given only for firm matches. Expanded clones are given a class, and other clones once, few, many or no size at all.

d_gene,abundance,v_gene,j_gene,CDR3aa,CDR3nt
TRBD2,.,TRBV7-9,TRBJ2-7,CASSPTSGGPSSYEQYF,TGTGCCAGCAGCCCAACTAGCGGGGGTCCGAGCTCCTACGAGCAGTACTTC
.,.,TRBV15,TRBJ2-7,CATRYEGGGYSVEQYF,TGTGCCACCCGATACGAGGGGGGTGGATATTCGGTCGAGCAGTACTTC
.,.,TRBV10-3,TRBJ1-5,CAISDGTGLGHF,TGTGCCATCAGTGATGGGACGGGCCTGGGGCATTTT
.,.,TRBV4-3,TRBJ2-2,CASSQDLGQQFF,TGCGCCAGCAGCCAAGATCTAGGACAGCAGTTTTTT
.,few,TRBV23-1,TRBJ1-5,CASSQCRVVGQPQHF,TGCGCCAGCAGTCAGTGCAGGGTAGTAGGGCAGCCCCAGCATTTT
.,few,TRBV30,TRBJ1-1,CAWSGPRGGNTEAFF,TGTGCCTGGAGTGGACCCCGCGGGGGAAACACTGAAGCTTTCTTT
.,.,TRBV27,TRBJ1-2,CASSFDRNYGYTF,TGTGCCAGCAGTTTCGACAGGAACTATGGCTACACCTTC
TRBD1,.,TRBV18,TRBJ2-5,CASSPRQGSSQETQYF,TGTGCCAGCTCACCTAGACAGGGGTCCTCCCAAGAGACCCAGTACTTC
.,.,TRBV4-3,TRBJ1-2,CASSQEEGSNYGYTF,TGCGCCAGCAGCCAAGAGGAAGGTTCTAACTATGGCTACACCTTC
TRBD1,.,TRBV29-1,TRBJ1-2,CSARQGDSGYTF,TGCAGCGCCCGACAGGGGGATAGTGGCTACACCTTC
TRBD1,many,TRBV2,TRBJ2-3,CASSEFRLSGQGLTDTQYF,TGTGCCAGCAGTGAATTTCGATTGTCGGGACAGGGTTTAACAGATACGCAGTATTTT
TRBD2,.,TRBV29-1,TRBJ2-7,CSVWVAGFGNEQYF,TGCAGCGTTTGGGTAGCGGGGTTTGGGAACGAGCAGTACTTC
TRBD1,.,TRBV30,TRBJ1-2,CAWIGDSMYGYTF,TGTGCCTGGATTGGGGACAGCATGTACGGCTACACCTTC
TRBD1,few,TRBV14,TRBJ2-4,CASSANRGLMDIQYF,TGTGCCAGCAGCGCCAACAGGGGGCTTATGGACATTCAGTACTTC
.,few,TRBV6-6,TRBJ2-2,CASWLGLAGELFF,TGTGCCAGCTGGTTAGGCTTGGCCGGGGAGCTGTTTTTT
.,.,TRBV6-5,TRBJ2-7,CASSSVPQAYEQYF,TGTGCCAGCAGTTCCGTCCCCCAGGCCTACGAGCAGTACTTC
.,.,TRBV10-2,TRBJ2-7,CASGLSGVAEQYF,TGCGCCAGCGGTCTTTCGGGGGTCGCCGAGCAGTACTTC
.,once,TRBV6-6,TRBJ1-2,CASSYSGSYGYTF,TGTGCCAGCAGTTACTCAGGGAGTTATGGCTACACCTTC
.,.,TRBV4-2,TRBJ2-7,CASSPRDGYEQYF,TGTGCCAGCAGCCCACGGGACGGATACGAGCAGTACTTC
TRBD1,.,TRBV7-2,TRBJ1-1,CASSPHQGGTEAFF,TGTGCCAGCAGCCCCCACCAGGGGGGCACTGAAGCTTTCTTT
.,few,TRBV29-1,TRBJ2-2,CSATVIASGELFF,TGCAGCGCTACAGTTATAGCCTCCGGGGAGCTGTTTTTT
.,.,TRBV7-9,TRBJ2-7,CASSPGASTKEQYF,TGTGCCAGCAGCCCGGGTGCGTCGACGAAGGAGCAGTACTTC
.,.,TRBV29-1,TRBJ1-1,CSVGGWGTEAFF,TGCAGCGTGGGGGGCTGGGGCACTGAAGCTTTCTTT
.,.,TRBV20-1,TRBJ2-5,CSARKETQYF,TGCAGTGCTAGGAAAGAGACCCAGTACTTC
.,.,TRBV2,TRBJ2-7,CASEGRAYEQYF,TGTGCCAGCGAGGGCAGGGCGTACGAGCAGTACTTC
TRBD1,.,TRBV30,TRBJ1-5,CAWSLGQGHNQPQHF,TGTGCCTGGAGTCTGGGACAGGGCCACAATCAGCCCCAGCATTTT
.,.,TRBV14,TRBJ2-3,CASSQHITDTQYF,TGTGCCAGCAGCCAACATATTACAGATACGCAGTATTTT
.,.,TRBV2,TRBJ1-6,CASSELSGNSPLHF,TGTGCCAGCAGTGAATTGAGTGGTAATTCACCCCTCCACTTT
.,.,TRBV18,TRBJ1-1,CASSAGRAGANTEAFF,TGTGCCAGCTCGGCGGGCCGGGCAGGGGCGAACACTGAAGCTTTCTTT
TRBD2,few,TRBV4-1,TRBJ2-1,CASSQDRSGGSPNLYNEQFF,TGCGCCAGCAGCCAAGATCGGAGCGGGGGCTCACCAAACCTATACAATGAGCAGTTCTTC
.,.,TRBV10-3,TRBJ1-2,CAISESSNYGYTF,TGTGCCATCAGTGAGTCCAGTAACTATGGCTACACCTTC
TRBD1,few,TRBV23-1,TRBJ1-2,CASSRGRGGYTF,TGCGCCAGCAGCAGGGGGCGCGGAGGCTACACCTTC
.,.,TRBV29-1,TRBJ1-1,CSVETIITAEAFF,TGCAGCGTTGAAACCATCATTACGGCTGAAGCTTTCTTT
TRBD1,.,TRBV9,TRBJ1-4,CASSVGQGQEKLFF,TGTGCCAGCAGCGTGGGACAGGGGCAGGAAAAACTGTTTTTT
.,few,TRBV15,TRBJ2-6,CATSRDMAAGANVLTF,TGTGCCACCAGCAGAGATATGGCGGCTGGGGCCAACGTCCTGACTTTC
TRBD1,few,TRBV10-3,TRBJ1-5,CAIRDREVGPQHF,TGTGCCATCAGGGACAGGGAGGTCGGGCCCCAGCATTTT
TRBD2,.,TRBV28,TRBJ2-5,CASSLAGNPKGETQYF,TGTGCCAGCAGTCTAGCGGGCAATCCGAAGGGAGAGACCCAGTACTTC
.,few,TRBV30,TRBJ1-2,CAWGQDGYYGYTF,TGTGCCTGGGGCCAGGACGGGTACTATGGCTACACCTTC
TRBD1,few,TRBV30,TRBJ1-5,CAWGGQGNQPQHF,TGTGCCTGGGGAGGACAGGGCAATCAGCCCCAGCATTTT
.,few,TRBV6-6,TRBJ2-2,CASSYLVGANTGELFF,TGTGCCAGCAGTTACCTTGTAGGGGCGAACACCGGGGAGCTGTTTTTT
.,.,TRBV2,TRBJ1-2,CASRRQDYGYTF,TGTGCCAGCAGACGTCAGGACTATGGCTACACCTTC
TRBD2,.,TRBV29-1,TRBJ2-5,CSVGSKRGGGETQYF,TGCAGCGTTGGATCCAAGCGGGGGGGCGGTGAGACCCAGTACTTC
TRBD1,few,TRBV4-1,TRBJ2-5,CASSPVRGTVQETQYF,TGCGCCAGCAGCCCAGTAAGGGGGACAGTACAAGAGACCCAGTACTTC
.,.,TRBV7-9,TRBJ2-3,CASSLVGEDTQYF,TGTGCCAGCAGCTTAGTAGGGGAAGATACGCAGTATTTT
TRBD2,.,TRBV9,TRBJ2-3,CASSPRSGGTDTQYF,TGTGCCAGCAGCCCTCGTAGCGGGGGGACAGATACGCAGTATTTT
TRBD2,few,TRBV15,TRBJ2-1,CATSRAGGHSYNEQFF,TGTGCCACCAGCAGGGCGGGGGGGCACTCCTACAATGAGCAGTTCTTC
.,.,TRBV30,TRBJ1-1,CAWRRGPGTEAFF,TGTGCCTGGCGAAGGGGTCCGGGCACTGAAGCTTTCTTT